The entry below describes one TCR beta chain. The junction and the germline gene differ at one end; a read error may be behind it. This CDR3 is 13 amino acids long. Germline V gives CDR1 DFQATT, CDR2 SNEGSKA (reference sequence). The sample is drawn from a study of T cells in Graves' hyperthyroidism and ophthalmopathy. From RNA transcripts, TCR beta CDR3 regions were amplified. During a first-round RT-PCR of the TCR CDR3, the HTBI primer set was used. In TCRdb, the multiplex PCR reads were re-called with MiXCR into one record per CDR3 protein. The data show under 70,000 distinct CDR3 sequences, 53% seen once.

The sample was blood. The rearrangement uses TRBV20-1 and TRBJ1-1; TRBD1 is a possible D gene (6 bases). The clonotype originates from a woman aged 60-70 years with Graves' ophthalmopathy. The CDR3 here is CSTRESQGAEAFF. CDR3 nucleotide sequence: TGCAGTACTAGAGAGTCACAGGGCGCTGAAGCTTTCTTT.